The 10 T cell receptor beta chains below come from one sample, sequenced in a study of blood T cells in healthy people across ages. It was with a sample-barcoded 5' primer and a J-beta primer mix that a second PCR of roughly 6 to 12 cycles was run. TCRdb reanalysed the 5' RACE reads using MiXCR and keeps one entry per CDR3 protein. The data contain 920,000 or so distinct CDR3 sequences, around 45% of them singletons. The sample was blood. All receptors derive from an older woman in good health.

This chain uses TRBV5-6 with TRBJ1-5, with 7 bases lining up with TRBD1. This CDR3 is 17 amino acids long. J was trimmed by 0 bases and V by 0 bases; bases with no gene match: 6. Germline CDR1 and CDR2: SGHDT and YYEEEE. The CDR3 loop is CASSLGRGLYSNQPQHF. CDR3 DNA sequence: TGTGCCAGCAGCTTGGGGAGGGGGCTATATAGCAATCAGCCCCAGCATTTT.

The chain recombines TRBV18 with TRBJ2-7, with D unclear. V was shortened by 2 bases and J by 0 bases, with 8 bases between the two germline ends. Germline lookup yields CDR1 KGHSH and CDR2 LQKENI. The CDR3 is 14 residues long. The CDR3, as DNA: TGTGCCAGCTCACCAGACGTAACCTCCTACGAGCAGTACTTC. Translating it yields CASSPDVTSYEQYF.

The sample holds a few counts of this clonotype. The chain recombines TRBV10-3 with TRBJ1-5; no reliable D call. The CDR3 is 16 residues long. Germline V gene data show CDR1 as ENHRY and CDR2 as SYGVKD. Trimming pared 0 bases from V and 0 bases from J, leaving 9 bases between. CDR3: CAISESDPYSNQPQHF. CDR3 in DNA: TGTGCCATCAGTGAGTCGGACCCATATAGCAATCAGCCCCAGCATTTT.

The chain links TRBV7-2 to TRBJ1-3; a possible D gene is TRBD1 (5 bases). This CDR3 region has 15 residues. The germline V gene encodes CDR1 SGHTA and CDR2 FQGNSA. Deletions cut 6 bases from V and 4 bases from J, with 16 bases between. The CDR3 DNA reads TGTGCCAGCAGACGGGGCGGAGGGCTGGGAAACACCATATATTTT. It codes for CASRRGGGLGNTIYF.

In its sample, this clonotype was seen a few times. The chain recombines TRBV5-1 with TRBJ1-1; D is uncertain. Per germline, CDR1 SGHRS and CDR2 YFSETQ. There are 14 residues in the CDR3. V was trimmed by 3 bases and J by 7 bases, leaving 16 bases between them. CDR3 nucleotides: TGCGCCAGCAGCTACCCAAAAGAGAACGGTGAAGCTTTCTTT. Translation gives CASSYPKENGEAFF.

Concerning this clonotype: Mismatch with germline at one junction end may stem from a read error. The V gene is TRBV30, the J gene TRBJ1-5, with D tentatively TRBD1 (5 bases). From germline, CDR1 is GTSNPN and CDR2 SVGIG (reference sequence). There are 13 residues in the CDR3. CDR3 loop: CAWSPGMDQPRHF. The CDR3 DNA sequence: TGTGCCTGGAGTCCAGGGATGGATCAGCCCCGGCATTTT. Full variable domain (outside the CDR3, taken from reference TRBV30 and TRBJ1-5): SQTIHQWPATLVQPVGSPLSLECTVEGTSNPNLYWYRQAAGRGLQLLFYSVGIGQISSEVPQNLSASRPQDRQFILSSKKLLLSDSGFYLCAWSPGMDQPRHFGDGTRLSIL.

The chain has TRBV6-6 and TRBJ2-3; 7 bases are shared with TRBD2. J gave up 5 bases and V 6 bases, and 8 bases lay outside the gene matches. The V gene's germline CDR1 is MNHNY and CDR2 SVGAGI (reference sequence). The CDR3 covers 14 residues. The CDR3 region is CASSHGLVGDTQYF. The CDR3 nucleotides read TGTGCCAGCAGCCACGGACTAGTTGGAGATACGCAGTATTTT.

The chain is built from TRBV7-8 and TRBJ2-7, with a weak D call TRBD2 (5 bases). CDR3 length: 15 amino acids. Trimming stripped 4 bases from V and 3 bases from J, with 16 bases between. From germline, CDR1 is SGHVS and CDR2 FQNEAQ. The chain's CDR3 is CASSSSAGRFYEQYF. In DNA form, the CDR3 reads TGTGCCAGCAGCTCCTCGGCGGGCAGATTCTACGAGCAGTACTTC.

The chain has TRBV25-1 and TRBJ1-6; 8 positions agree with TRBD1. With 6 bases clipped from V and 9 bases from J, the junction kept 4 bases outside the gene matches. Germline V lookup: CDR1 MGHDK, CDR2 SYGVNS. This CDR3 is built from 13 residues. CDR3 DNA sequence: TGTGCCAGCAGGGACAGGGAGGGTTCACCCCTCCACTTT. Translating gives CASRDREGSPLHF. The variable domain in full, completed from reference TRBV25-1 and TRBJ1-6, reads EADIYQTPRYLVIGTGKKITLECSQTMGHDKMYWYQQDPGMELHLIHYSYGVNSTEKGDLSSESTVSRIRTEHFPLTLESARPSHTSQYLCASRDREGSPLHFGNGTRLTVT.

In this sample, this clonotype turned up many times. The V call is TRBV20-1, the J call TRBJ2-1; 8 positions agree with TRBD1. Germline lookup yields CDR1 DFQATT and CDR2 SNEGSKA (reference sequence). This CDR3 comprises 15 residues. V lost 6 bases to trimming and J lost 0 bases; unmatched junction nucleotides: 7. CDR3 in amino acids: CSATTGALSYNEQFF. DNA of the CDR3: TGCAGTGCGACGACAGGGGCCCTCTCCTACAATGAGCAGTTCTTC.